This TCR beta chain emerged from a study of PD-1 blockade in classical Hodgkin lymphoma. General study points: The study reported lower baseline TCR diversity in newly diagnosed patients than in healthy donors. The baseline diversity of complete responders showed similarity to that of newly diagnosed patients.

The time point denotes: cycle 4 day 1 (C4D1), after more than five weeks of nivolumab. Each patient experienced a relapse that followed autologous stem cell transplantation, and brentuximab vedotin exposure varied. Thawed PBMCs were the source of CD4+ T cells, purified by magnetic negative selection. The assay was immunoSEQ multiplex PCR, and TCRdb's table has in-frame clones only and misses some. The sample shows roughly 35,000 clones, about 90% of them seen only once. A remark on this clone: Its antigen is unidentified.

J was trimmed by 1 base and V by 3 bases; bases with no gene match: 6. CDR3 length: 16 amino acids. The germline gives CDR1 MNHNY, CDR2 SVGAGI (reference sequence). The TCR comes from a human donor with classical Hodgkin lymphoma. The chain carries TRBV6-6 and TRBJ2-3, with TRBD2 matching 8 bases. Sample: CD4+ T cells from blood, taken before the fourth cycle of nivolumab. CDR3 coding DNA: TGTGCCAGCAGTTATTTGGCTAGCGGGCGCACAGATACGCAGTATTTT. It encodes CASSYLASGRTDTQYF.